This record looks at one TCR beta chain sequence and its context. Its target is not known. No cell sorting was done before RNA was extracted from the tissue. The entry originates in a study of tumor and adjacent non-tumor tissue in lung cancer. The wider study: The cohort had around twelve adenocarcinoma, 2 squamous cell and 1 small cell patients. Approximately 4.2 million productive TCRbeta reads were obtained per sample on average. The patients, some ten men and a handful of women, were roughly 30 to 85 with stage I to III disease.

TCRbeta libraries were built with three rounds of nested PCR, modified from ARM-PCR. TCRdb passed the multiplex PCR reads through MiXCR, listing each CDR3 protein once. In the table there are about 200,000 distinct CDR3 sequences, less than 80% of which are singletons. This CDR3 is built from 18 residues. V lost 8 bases, J lost 1 base, and 13 bases stayed unmatched. Per the germline V gene, CDR1 is SGHAT and CDR2 is FQNNGV. Study-wide results and limits: Significantly higher TCR diversity was found in tumor than normal lung.

This chain connects TRBV11-2 to TRBJ2-6; 8 bases are shared with TRBD1. Sequencing was done on a sample of lung tumor tissue. This clonotype was obtained from a man in his 60s with non-small cell lung cancer. The CDR3 loop is CASGLRGQGESGANVLTF. The CDR3 region has the DNA TGTGCCAGCGGTTTAAGAGGACAGGGCGAGTCTGGGGCCAACGTCCTGACTTTC.